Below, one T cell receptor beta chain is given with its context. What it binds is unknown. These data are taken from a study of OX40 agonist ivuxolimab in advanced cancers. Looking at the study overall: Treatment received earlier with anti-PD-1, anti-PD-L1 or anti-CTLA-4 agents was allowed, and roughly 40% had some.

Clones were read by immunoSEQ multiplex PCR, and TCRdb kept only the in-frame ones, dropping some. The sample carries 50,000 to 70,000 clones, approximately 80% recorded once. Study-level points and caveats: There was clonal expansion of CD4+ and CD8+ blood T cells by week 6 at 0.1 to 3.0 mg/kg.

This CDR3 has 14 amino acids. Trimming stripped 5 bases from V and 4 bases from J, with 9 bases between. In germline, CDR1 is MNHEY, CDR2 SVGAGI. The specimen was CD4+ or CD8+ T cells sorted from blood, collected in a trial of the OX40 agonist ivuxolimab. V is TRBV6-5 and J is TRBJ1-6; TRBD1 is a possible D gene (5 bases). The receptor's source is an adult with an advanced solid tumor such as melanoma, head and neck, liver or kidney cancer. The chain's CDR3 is CASSRTLYNSPLHF. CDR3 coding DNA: TGTGCCAGCAGTCGGACACTATATAATTCACCCCTCCACTTT.